These T cell receptor beta chains were read from a single sample in a study of blood T cell repertoires in COVID-19. Data came from immunoSEQ multiplex PCR; TCRdb stores just in-frame clones and leaves some out. The repertoire consists of a few hundred thousand clones, with roughly 80% occurring once and the leading ten covering approximately 5.4%. The sequenced material came from PBMCs or T cells enriched from blood (not recorded which). The source of these receptors is a woman aged 50 to 60 who had recovered from COVID-19. Both conserved end residues are part of each CDR3. The D gene is left open where the match is weak. Size is omitted from some rows. Given values are once, few, many or a class for expanded clones.

j_gene: TRBJ1-5; d_gene: TRBD1; v_gene: TRBV9; abundance: NA; CDR3aa: CASSVGDSTVQPQHF; CDR3nt: TGTGCCAGCAGCGTAGGGGACAGCACCGTTCAGCCCCAGCATTTT
j_gene: TRBJ2-7; d_gene: TRBD1; v_gene: TRBV19; abundance: many; CDR3aa: CASSPGTGGSYEQYF; CDR3nt: TGTGCCAGTAGTCCCGGGACAGGGGGCTCCTACGAGCAGTACTTC
j_gene: TRBJ1-1; d_gene: NA; v_gene: TRBV6-5; abundance: once; CDR3aa: CANAPLTEAFF; CDR3nt: TGTGCCAATGCCCCCCTAACTGAAGCTTTCTTT
j_gene: TRBJ1-3; d_gene: TRBD1; v_gene: TRBV30; abundance: NA; CDR3aa: CAWSWGTGGISGNTIYF; CDR3nt: TGTGCCTGGAGTTGGGGGACAGGGGGCATCTCTGGAAACACCATATATTTT
j_gene: TRBJ1-6; d_gene: TRBD1; v_gene: TRBV7-2; abundance: NA; CDR3aa: CASSPGTGGNSPLHF; CDR3nt: TGTGCCAGCAGCCCGGGGACAGGGGGGAATTCACCCCTCCACTTT
j_gene: TRBJ1-6; d_gene: NA; v_gene: TRBV14; abundance: NA; CDR3aa: CASSQYENSPLHF; CDR3nt: TGTGCCAGCAGCCAATATGAGAATTCACCCCTCCACTTT
j_gene: TRBJ1-4; d_gene: NA; v_gene: TRBV7-8; abundance: NA; CDR3aa: CASSIGRGEKLFF; CDR3nt: TGTGCCAGCAGCATTGGACGGGGAGAAAAACTGTTTTTT
j_gene: TRBJ2-5; d_gene: NA; v_gene: TRBV9; abundance: NA; CDR3aa: CASSVGLANVAAQYF; CDR3nt: TGTGCCAGCAGCGTAGGTCTAGCGAACGTGGCGGCCCAGTACTTC
j_gene: TRBJ2-3; d_gene: TRBD2; v_gene: TRBV7-2; abundance: NA; CDR3aa: CASSAGTSGKTQYF; CDR3nt: TGTGCCAGCAGCGCAGGGACTAGCGGGAAAACGCAGTATTTT
j_gene: TRBJ1-1; d_gene: NA; v_gene: TRBV14; abundance: NA; CDR3aa: CASSQVGGLLLAEAFF; CDR3nt: TGTGCCAGCAGCCAAGTGGGAGGGCTGCTTTTGGCTGAAGCTTTCTTT
j_gene: TRBJ2-1; d_gene: NA; v_gene: TRBV11-2; abundance: NA; CDR3aa: CASSLQMSRNEQFF; CDR3nt: TGTGCCAGCAGCTTACAAATGTCCAGGAATGAGCAGTTCTTC
j_gene: TRBJ1-1; d_gene: NA; v_gene: TRBV6-5; abundance: once; CDR3aa: CASSLTSDTEAFF; CDR3nt: TGTGCCAGCAGTTTAACTTCGGACACTGAAGCTTTCTTT
j_gene: TRBJ1-6; d_gene: TRBD1; v_gene: TRBV30; abundance: few; CDR3aa: CAWSVPLLVTGTEFSPLHF; CDR3nt: TGTGCCTGGAGTGTACCTTTGTTGGTTACCGGGACAGAATTTTCACCCCTCCACTTT
j_gene: TRBJ1-5; d_gene: NA; v_gene: TRBV19; abundance: NA; CDR3aa: CASSRGSGQPQHF; CDR3nt: TGTGCCAGTAGTCGGGGGTCAGGACAGCCCCAGCATTTT
j_gene: TRBJ1-1; d_gene: NA; v_gene: TRBV11-1; abundance: NA; CDR3aa: CASSLVVNPSWTEAFF; CDR3nt: TGTGCCAGCAGCTTAGTAGTCAACCCTTCGTGGACTGAAGCTTTCTTT
j_gene: TRBJ2-1; d_gene: TRBD2; v_gene: TRBV5-6; abundance: NA; CDR3aa: CASSAVAGLLNGEQFF; CDR3nt: TGTGCCAGCAGCGCCGTAGCGGGCTTGTTAAACGGTGAGCAGTTCTTC
j_gene: TRBJ1-2; d_gene: NA; v_gene: TRBV6-1; abundance: NA; CDR3aa: CASSEAGRGIGYGYTF; CDR3nt: TGTGCCAGCAGTGAAGCGGGCCGGGGGATCGGCTATGGCTACACCTTC
j_gene: TRBJ2-6; d_gene: TRBD2; v_gene: TRBV4-1; abundance: NA; CDR3aa: CASSQVLAGPGSGANVLTF; CDR3nt: TGCGCCAGCAGCCAAGTTTTAGCGGGGCCGGGTTCTGGGGCCAACGTCCTGACTTTC
j_gene: TRBJ2-7; d_gene: NA; v_gene: TRBV14; abundance: NA; CDR3aa: CASSVGVSYSYEQYF; CDR3nt: TGTGCCAGCAGCGTCGGGGTGTCGTACAGCTACGAGCAGTACTTC
j_gene: TRBJ1-4; d_gene: NA; v_gene: TRBV3-1/TRBV3-2; abundance: NA; CDR3aa: CASSQFWSNTAEKLFF; CDR3nt: TGTGCCAGCAGCCAGTTTTGGTCGAACACAGCCGAAAAACTGTTTTTT
j_gene: TRBJ1-1; d_gene: NA; v_gene: TRBV16; abundance: few; CDR3aa: CASSQRQANTEAFF; CDR3nt: TGTGCCAGCAGCCAAAGACAGGCGAACACTGAAGCTTTCTTT
j_gene: TRBJ2-5; d_gene: NA; v_gene: TRBV5-1; abundance: NA; CDR3aa: CASSLPSETQYF; CDR3nt: TGCGCCAGCAGCTTGCCGTCCGAGACCCAGTACTTC
j_gene: TRBJ2-7; d_gene: TRBD1; v_gene: TRBV7-2; abundance: NA; CDR3aa: CASSYSPGGSTYEQYF; CDR3nt: TGTGCCAGCAGCTACTCACCAGGGGGCTCCACCTACGAGCAGTACTTC
j_gene: TRBJ2-1; d_gene: TRBD1; v_gene: TRBV19; abundance: NA; CDR3aa: CASSIGGQGQGEQFF; CDR3nt: TGTGCCAGTAGTATAGGGGGACAGGGGCAGGGTGAGCAGTTCTTC
j_gene: TRBJ2-3; d_gene: NA; v_gene: TRBV7-3; abundance: NA; CDR3aa: CASSLAAGRTDTQYF; CDR3nt: TGTGCCAGCAGCTTAGCAGCAGGCCGCACAGATACGCAGTATTTT
j_gene: TRBJ2-7; d_gene: TRBD1; v_gene: TRBV30; abundance: NA; CDR3aa: CAWSVGQGVYEQYF; CDR3nt: TGTGCCTGGAGTGTCGGACAGGGGGTCTACGAGCAGTACTTC
j_gene: TRBJ2-3; d_gene: TRBD2; v_gene: TRBV7-9; abundance: few; CDR3aa: CASSLGLAETDTQYF; CDR3nt: TGTGCCAGCAGCCTGGGACTAGCGGAAACAGATACGCAGTATTTT
j_gene: TRBJ1-1; d_gene: NA; v_gene: TRBV18; abundance: NA; CDR3aa: CASSPEITGMNTEAFF; CDR3nt: TGTGCCAGCTCACCAGAAATAACAGGGATGAACACTGAAGCTTTCTTT